The 29 T cell receptor beta chains below all came from one sample that was sequenced in a study of Graves' ophthalmopathy and Graves' hyperthyroidism. Beta-chain TCR CDR3 regions were amplified from RNA transcripts. HTBI primers served in a first-round RT-PCR, which a second-round multiplex PCR followed. Each CDR3 protein gets one entry after TCRdb re-called the multiplex PCR reads with MiXCR. The table includes some 390,000 distinct CDR3 sequences, around 19% detected once. The sequenced sample was peripheral blood. These receptor sequences come from a young woman with Graves' ophthalmopathy.

This clonotype was counted at least ten times. The rearrangement uses TRBV4-3 and TRBJ1-6; TRBD1 is a possible D gene (6 bases). This CDR3 comprises 14 residues. Looked up from germline, CDR1 is LGHNA and CDR2 is YSLEER. With 3 bases removed from V and 9 bases from J, the gap between germline ends came to 12 bases. The CDR3 DNA follows: TGCGCCAGCAGCCAGGGACATTTAAGTTCACCCCTCCACTTT. It translates to CASSQGHLSSPLHF.

Many counts were recorded for this clonotype. CDR3 residues: CASRDGNQPQHF. The CDR3 DNA follows: TGTGCCAGCAGGGACGGAAATCAGCCCCAGCATTTT. The chain links TRBV6-1 to TRBJ1-5; D is unclear. V was trimmed by 6 bases and J by 4 bases, leaving 7 bases between them. The CDR3 length is 12 residues. The germline gives CDR1 MNHNS, CDR2 SASEGT.

The rearrangement joins TRBV4-1 to TRBJ2-5; weak D call: TRBD1 (5 bases). Trimming took off 1 base at V and 2 bases at J, with 14 bases between the two ends. This CDR3 has 16 amino acids. Germline CDR1 and CDR2: MGHRA and YSYEKL. DNA for the CDR3: TGCGCCAGCAGCCAAGGAGTGGGGCCATCGCAAGAGACCCAGTACTTC. The encoded protein is CASSQGVGPSQETQYF.

This clonotype was detected ten times or more. This may be a read error, as it is one base from a much larger clone. In DNA form, the CDR3 reads TGCGCCAGCAGTTCGGCCCAGGGGCGAGAGGCCCAGTACTTC. Amino acid sequence: CASSSAQGREAQYF. The genes are TRBV5-1 and TRBJ2-5; possible D gene TRBD1, 6 bases. This CDR3 spans 14 amino acids. Germline V CDR1 and CDR2: SGHRS, YFSETQ.

Many counts were recorded for this clonotype. CDR3 protein: CASSLSEPTNQPQHF. The DNA of the CDR3 is TGTGCCAGCAGTTTATCGGAACCCACCAATCAGCCCCAGCATTTT. V and J are TRBV28 and TRBJ1-5; no clear D gene. The CDR3 loop spans 15 amino acids. Looked up from germline, CDR1 is MDHEN and CDR2 is SYDVKM. V lost 1 base to trimming and J lost 3 bases, with 10 bases between them.

This clonotype was seen many times. The chain carries TRBV6-4 and TRBJ2-6; unclear D gene. The CDR3 spans 17 residues. Between the trimmed V and J ends, which lost 6 bases and 2 bases, there was a span of 17 bases. Germline V lookup: CDR1 MRHNA, CDR2 SNTAGT. CDR3 residues: CASRDGGSSTGANVLTF. DNA for the CDR3: TGTGCCAGCAGGGACGGTGGCAGTTCAACTGGGGCCAACGTCCTGACTTTC.

This clonotype was seen a handful of times. The gene calls are TRBV18 and TRBJ2-5, with 7 bases identical to TRBD2. Germline values: CDR1 KGHSH, CDR2 LQKENI. Germline trimming cut 2 bases from V and 1 base from J; bases unmatched to any gene: 7. CDR3 length: 16 amino acids. This chain's CDR3 is CASSPVLARGQETQYF. The DNA for the CDR3 is TGTGCCAGCTCACCAGTACTAGCGAGGGGCCAAGAGACCCAGTACTTC.

This clonotype has at least ten counts. The chain links TRBV7-3 to TRBJ2-7; weak D call: TRBD2 (5 bases). This CDR3 is 13 amino acids long. V was cut by 5 bases and J by 5 bases, with 13 bases left in between. Germline V lookup: CDR1 SGHTA, CDR2 FQGTGA. The CDR3: CASSPRASNEQYF. The CDR3 nucleotides are TGTGCCAGCAGCCCGAGGGCAAGTAACGAGCAGTACTTC.

The gene calls are TRBV6-5 and TRBJ2-7; 7 positions agree with TRBD1. There are 16 residues in the CDR3. J lost 6 bases, V lost 3 bases, and 14 bases had no gene match. CDR1 and CDR2 (germline): MNHEY, SVGAGI. The CDR3 reads CASSYAETGQTSEQYF. CDR3 bases: TGTGCCAGCAGTTATGCCGAGACGGGACAGACCTCCGAGCAGTACTTC.

This clonotype was seen once. The chain is built from TRBV2 and TRBJ2-7, with D tentatively TRBD1 or TRBD2 (5 bases each). Trimming stripped 3 bases from V and 0 bases from J, with 12 bases between. Per germline, CDR1 SNHLY and CDR2 FYNNEI. This CDR3 has 15 residues. CDR3 sequence (DNA): TGTGCCAGCAGTGATTATGGGACGGGCTCCTACGAGCAGTACTTC. Translation gives CASSDYGTGSYEQYF.

This chain joins TRBV2 and TRBJ2-7; TRBD2 agrees at 11 bases. This CDR3 region has 15 residues. V shed 6 bases, J shed 6 bases, and the junction held 10 bases outside the gene matches. Germline CDR1 and CDR2: SNHLY and FYNNEI. CDR3 residues: CASSGTSGSNGEQYF. The CDR3 bases are TGTGCCAGCAGCGGAACTAGCGGGAGTAACGGCGAGCAGTACTTC.

V and J are TRBV11-1 and TRBJ2-2; D ambiguous. The CDR3 runs 12 residues. V gave up 1 base and J gave up 8 bases, with 5 bases separating them. Germline values: CDR1 SGHAT, CDR2 FQDESV (reference sequence). As DNA, the CDR3 is TGTGCCAGCAGCTTAGTCGTGGGGGAGCTGTTTTTT. As protein: CASSLVVGELFF.

The chain is built from TRBV12-3 or TRBV12-4 and TRBJ1-1; TRBD1 is a possible D gene (5 bases). The CDR3 consists of 13 residues. V was shortened by 5 bases and J by 8 bases, with 15 bases between the two germline ends. This chain's CDR3 is CASSIRGALEAFF. DNA of the CDR3: TGTGCCAGCAGTATCAGAGGGGCACTGGAAGCTTTCTTT.

CDR3: CASSQDTQGLGSGYTF. Written as DNA, the CDR3 is TGCGCCAGCAGCCAAGATACTCAGGGCTTGGGCAGTGGCTACACCTTC. The chain uses TRBV4-1 and TRBJ1-2; weak D call: TRBD1 (5 bases). Germline CDR1 reads MGHRA; CDR2 reads YSYEKL. This CDR3 contains 16 residues. V lost 0 bases to trimming and J lost 7 bases, with 18 bases between them.

This clonotype was recorded many times. The chain joins TRBV7-9 to TRBJ1-2, with a possible D match to TRBD1 (6 bases). Trimming shortened V by 5 bases and J by 4 bases, and 14 bases separated the two germline ends. The CDR3 is made up of 14 amino acids. Germline V gene sequence: CDR1 SEHNR, CDR2 FQNEAQ (reference sequence). The CDR3 DNA is TGTGCCAGCAGCACAGGGATGAGCATCTATGGCTACACCTTC. It yields the protein CASSTGMSIYGYTF.

This clonotype was seen many times. The rearrangement links TRBV12-3 or TRBV12-4 to TRBJ1-1; D is unclear. Trimming took 2 bases from V and 5 from J, leaving 12 bases between them. The CDR3 covers 14 residues. The CDR3 spells CASSLRYGETEAFF. The CDR3 DNA follows: TGTGCCAGCAGTTTACGATATGGGGAAACTGAAGCTTTCTTT.

The chain couples TRBV12-3 or TRBV12-4 to TRBJ1-5; D is possibly TRBD1 (5 bases). V lost 6 bases and J lost 1, with 13 bases in between. The CDR3 is 15 amino acids. This chain's CDR3 is CASRDPRGSNQPQHF. The CDR3 DNA is TGTGCCAGCAGAGACCCACGGGGGAGCAATCAGCCCCAGCATTTT.

This clonotype has only one observation. The chain is built from TRBV6-2 or TRBV6-3 and TRBJ2-5; perhaps TRBD2 as D (5 bases). Per germline, CDR1 MNHEY and CDR2 SVGEGT. Trimming stripped 0 bases from V and 1 base from J, with 6 bases between. This CDR3 region has 14 residues. The DNA for the CDR3 is TGTGCCAGCAGTTACTCGGACTTCCAAGAGACCCAGTACTTC. As protein: CASSYSDFQETQYF.

This clonotype showed up many times. The chain employs TRBV24-1 and TRBJ1-5; the D gene is possibly TRBD1 (5 bases). V was trimmed by 4 bases and J by 6 bases, leaving 9 bases between them. CDR1 is KGHDR, CDR2 SFDVKD, per germline. The CDR3 contains 13 residues. The CDR3 DNA reads TGTGCCACCAGTGAATGGGGCGTTCAGCCCCAGCATTTT. Encoded protein: CATSEWGVQPQHF.

This clonotype was detected many times. The rearrangement joins TRBV20-1 to TRBJ1-1; D remains ambiguous. The germline gives CDR1 DFQATT, CDR2 SNEGSKA (reference sequence). The CDR3 length is 11 residues. V was trimmed by 1 base and J by 4 bases, leaving 4 bases between them. The DNA of the CDR3 is TGCAGTGCTAGAGTCGCCACTGAAGCTTTCTTT. Translated: CSARVATEAFF.

In this sample, this clonotype turned up many times. The chain has TRBV6-2 or TRBV6-3 and TRBJ2-2; a possible D gene is TRBD1 (6 bases). This CDR3 is 13 amino acids long. Germline V CDR1 and CDR2: MNHEY, SVGEGT. With 6 bases removed from V and 7 bases from J, the gap between germline ends came to 12 bases. The CDR3 DNA sequence: TGTGCCAGCAGCACCACAGGGAGCGGGGAGCTGTTTTTT. It specifies CASSTTGSGELFF.

This chain uses TRBV6-1 with TRBJ2-7, with TRBD2 identical over 7 bases. The CDR3 runs to 13 residues. Germline values: CDR1 MNHNS, CDR2 SASEGT. Losses at the gene ends were 11 bases for V and 4 bases for J; bases not matched to a gene: 11. The CDR3 DNA reads as TGTGCCGCCTTGGGAGGGGTACTTTACGAGCAGTACTTC. Translating gives CAALGGVLYEQYF.

V usage is TRBV7-2 and J usage is TRBJ2-7, with D maybe TRBD1 (6 bases). The CDR3 consists of 12 residues. In germline, CDR1 is SGHTA, CDR2 FQGNSA. Trimming stripped 8 bases from V and 5 bases from J, with 13 bases between. The CDR3 is CASGRRTDEQYF. CDR3 bases: TGTGCCAGCGGCCGCCGGACAGACGAGCAGTACTTC.

A few counts support this clonotype. A much larger clone is a single base away; this may be a read error. The chain links TRBV6-5 to TRBJ1-2; D not certain. Germline lookup yields CDR1 MNHEY and CDR2 SVGAGI. The CDR3 extends over 15 amino acids. The V gene lost 3 bases and the J gene lost 3 bases, with 14 bases spanning the gap. CDR3 residues: CASSYTTPVHYGYTF. For the CDR3, the DNA is TGTGCCAGCAGTTATACGACACCTGTGCACTATGGCTACACCTTC.

This clonotype has a single count. The chain carries TRBV5-1 and TRBJ2-5; the D gene could be TRBD1 or TRBD2 (5 bases each). Germline V gene data show CDR1 as SGHRS and CDR2 as YFSETQ. V was shortened by 6 bases and J by 2 bases, with 17 bases between the two germline ends. The CDR3 totals 15 residues. The CDR3 sequence: CASNADGALQETQYF. CDR3 sequence (DNA): TGCGCCAGCAATGCGGACGGGGCCCTTCAAGAGACCCAGTACTTC.

This clonotype was detected ten times or more. The junction shows a germline mismatch at one end, possibly a read error. This sequence joins TRBV7-6 and TRBJ2-5; 14 nucleotides match TRBD2. CDR1 is SGHVS and CDR2 is FNYEAQ in the germline V gene. The CDR3 runs to 16 residues. The CDR3 sequence: CASSALGTSGGQTQYF. Written as DNA, the CDR3 is TGTGCCAGCAGCGCCCTTGGGACTAGCGGGGGACAGACTCAGTACTTC.

This clonotype was detected many times. The chain has TRBV7-9 and TRBJ2-5; D might be TRBD1 or TRBD2, each matching 5 bases. Germline V gene data show CDR1 as SEHNR and CDR2 as FQNEAQ (reference sequence). V lost 1 base, J lost 5 bases, and 14 bases lay in between. CDR3 size: 15 residues. CDR3 protein: CASSLDGTSKETQYF. DNA of the CDR3: TGTGCCAGCAGCTTAGACGGGACCTCGAAGGAGACCCAGTACTTC.

At least ten counts were recorded for this clonotype. V gene TRBV7-9 combines with J gene TRBJ1-6; D remains ambiguous. Deletions cut 4 bases from V and 9 bases from J, with 7 bases between. Germline V gene lookup returns CDR1 SEHNR and CDR2 FQNEAQ (reference sequence). This CDR3 comprises 12 residues. This CDR3 is CASSSSSSPLHF. In DNA form, the CDR3 reads TGTGCCAGCAGCTCCAGTAGTTCACCCCTCCACTTT.

This clonotype was found many times. The genes are TRBV12-3 or TRBV12-4 and TRBJ2-2; 12 bases match TRBD2. After removal of 6 bases from V and 4 bases from J, the junction contained 0 bases not matched to a gene. The CDR3 runs 14 residues. The CDR3 sequence: CASRLAGGTGELFF. The CDR3 DNA is TGTGCCAGCAGACTAGCGGGGGGCACCGGGGAGCTGTTTTTT.